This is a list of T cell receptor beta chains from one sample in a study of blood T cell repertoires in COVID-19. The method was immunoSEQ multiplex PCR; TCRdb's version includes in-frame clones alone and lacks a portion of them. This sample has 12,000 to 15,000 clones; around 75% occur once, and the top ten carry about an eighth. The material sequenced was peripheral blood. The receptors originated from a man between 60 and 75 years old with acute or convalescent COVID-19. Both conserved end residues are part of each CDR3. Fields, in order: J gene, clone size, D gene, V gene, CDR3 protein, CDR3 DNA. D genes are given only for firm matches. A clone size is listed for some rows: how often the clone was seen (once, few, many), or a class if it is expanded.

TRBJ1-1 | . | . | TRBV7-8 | CASSRTMNTEAFF | TGTGCCAGCAGCCGAACTATGAACACTGAAGCTTTCTTT
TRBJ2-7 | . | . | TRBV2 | CASSEGGQGPSSYEQYF | TGTGCCAGCAGTGAAGGTGGGCAGGGCCCGAGCTCCTACGAGCAGTACTTC
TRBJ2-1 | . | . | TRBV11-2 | CASSKQGLQTTEQFF | TGTGCCAGCAGCAAACAGGGCCTTCAGACCACGGAGCAGTTCTTC
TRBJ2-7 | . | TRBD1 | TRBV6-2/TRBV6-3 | CASSSTGQGYYEQYF | TGTGCCAGCAGTTCTACGGGACAGGGGTACTACGAGCAGTACTTC
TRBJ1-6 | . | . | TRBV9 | CASSVDSGRPLHF | TGTGCCAGCAGCGTAGATTCAGGGAGGCCCCTCCACTTT
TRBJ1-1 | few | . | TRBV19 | CASSATGFGGTEAFF | TGTGCCAGTAGTGCTACAGGGTTTGGGGGCACTGAAGCTTTCTTT
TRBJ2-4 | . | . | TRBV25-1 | CASSEFLAATPRRNIQYF | TGTGCCAGCAGTGAATTTCTCGCGGCAACCCCGAGGCGAAACATTCAGTACTTC
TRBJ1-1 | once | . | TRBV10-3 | CAITAEQNTEAFF | TGTGCCATCACTGCGGAGCAGAACACTGAAGCTTTCTTT
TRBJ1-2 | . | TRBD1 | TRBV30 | CAWSVDRGVANYGYTF | TGTGCCTGGAGTGTCGACAGGGGGGTGGCTAACTATGGCTACACCTTC
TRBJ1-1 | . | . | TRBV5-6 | CASSGLTANTEAFF | TGTGCCAGCAGCGGTCTTACAGCGAACACTGAAGCTTTCTTT
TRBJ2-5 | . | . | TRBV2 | CASIRGEQETQYF | TGTGCCAGCATTCGGGGTGAACAAGAGACCCAGTACTTC
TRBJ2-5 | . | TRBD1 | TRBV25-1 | CASSAPGGAETQYF | TGTGCCAGCAGTGCGCCAGGGGGCGCAGAGACCCAGTACTTC
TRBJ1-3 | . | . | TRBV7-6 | CASSLAGGDSGNTIYF | TGTGCCAGCAGCTTAGCGGGAGGGGACTCTGGAAACACCATATATTTT
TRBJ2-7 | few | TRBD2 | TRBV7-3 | CASSPTTSGGFQYF | TGTGCCAGCAGCCCTACGACTAGCGGGGGCTTTCAGTACTTC
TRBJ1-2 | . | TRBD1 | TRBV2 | CASSEEVRTGYGYTF | TGTGCCAGCAGTGAAGAGGTCAGGACAGGTTATGGCTACACCTTC
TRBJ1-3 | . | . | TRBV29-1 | CSVTRDSGNTIYF | TGCAGCGTTACCAGGGACTCTGGAAACACCATATATTTT
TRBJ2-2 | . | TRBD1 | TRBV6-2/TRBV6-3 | CASSYHATGMAGELFF | TGTGCCAGCAGTTATCACGCGACAGGGATGGCCGGGGAGCTGTTTTTT
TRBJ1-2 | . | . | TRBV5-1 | CASSDLPRANYGYTF | TGCGCCAGCAGCGACCTGCCGAGGGCTAACTATGGCTACACCTTC
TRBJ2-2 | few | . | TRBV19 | CASSMSPGIGELFF | TGTGCCAGTAGTATGAGCCCGGGGATCGGGGAGCTGTTTTTT
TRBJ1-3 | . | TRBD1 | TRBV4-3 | CASSQFQDRARGNTIYF | TGCGCCAGCAGCCAGTTCCAGGACAGGGCGCGAGGAAACACCATATATTTT
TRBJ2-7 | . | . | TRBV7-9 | CASSPSRGYEQYF | TGTGCCAGCAGCCCCTCCCGGGGCTACGAGCAGTACTTC
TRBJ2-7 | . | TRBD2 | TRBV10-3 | CAISPGTSGGPYHF | TGTGCCATCAGTCCCGGGACTAGCGGGGGCCCCTACCACTTC
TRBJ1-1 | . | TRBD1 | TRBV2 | CASNFDRGLDFRAEAFF | TGTGCCAGCAATTTTGACAGGGGGCTTGATTTTCGCGCTGAAGCTTTCTTT
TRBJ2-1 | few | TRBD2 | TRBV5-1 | CASSLGAGGPTSEQFF | TGCGCCAGCAGCTTGGGGGCGGGAGGGCCGACGTCTGAGCAGTTCTTC
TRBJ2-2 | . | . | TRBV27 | CASSFQAYTGELFF | TGTGCCAGCAGTTTCCAGGCTTACACCGGGGAGCTGTTTTTT
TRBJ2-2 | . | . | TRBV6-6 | CASSHHRGAGGPTGELFF | TGTGCCAGCAGTCACCACAGGGGTGCGGGAGGACCCACCGGGGAGCTGTTTTTT
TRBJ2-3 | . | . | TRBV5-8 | CASSIEGGFTDTQYF | TGTGCCAGCAGCATTGAAGGGGGTTTTACAGATACGCAGTATTTT
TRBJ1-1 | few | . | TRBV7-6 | CASSNPTGNTEAFF | TGTGCCAGCAGCAACCCGACTGGGAACACTGAAGCTTTCTTT
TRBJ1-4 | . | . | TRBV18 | CASSPKTRDNEKLFF | TGTGCCAGCTCACCAAAAACCCGGGATAATGAAAAACTGTTTTTT
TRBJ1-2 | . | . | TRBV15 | CATSTRDTQRDGYTF | TGTGCCACCAGCACCCGGGACACCCAACGTGATGGCTACACCTTC
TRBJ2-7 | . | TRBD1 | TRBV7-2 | CASSFRQGRPYEQYF | TGTGCCAGCAGCTTTAGACAGGGAAGGCCCTACGAGCAGTACTTC
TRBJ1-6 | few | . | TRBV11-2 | CASSSHQGSPLHF | TGTGCCAGCAGCTCACACCAGGGTTCACCCCTCCACTTT
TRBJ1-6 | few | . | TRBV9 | CASSVGGVGNSPLHF | TGTGCCAGCAGCGTAGGTGGAGTTGGCAATTCACCCCTCCACTTT
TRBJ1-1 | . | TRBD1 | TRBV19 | CASSPPWTGVAEAFF | TGTGCCAGTAGCCCCCCCTGGACAGGGGTCGCTGAAGCTTTCTTT
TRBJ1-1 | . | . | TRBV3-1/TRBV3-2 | CASSFNRQSEEAFF | TGTGCCAGCAGCTTTAACCGACAGTCGGAGGAAGCTTTCTTT
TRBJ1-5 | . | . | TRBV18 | CASSPEGGKNQPQHF | TGTGCCAGCTCACCAGAGGGAGGGAAGAATCAGCCCCAGCATTTT
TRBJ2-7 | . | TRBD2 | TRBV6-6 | CASSYKTSGGAGEQYF | TGTGCCAGCAGTTACAAGACTAGCGGGGGGGCAGGCGAGCAGTACTTC
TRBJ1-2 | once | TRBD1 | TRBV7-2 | CASSLVQGNYGYTF | TGTGCCAGCAGCTTAGTACAGGGGAACTATGGCTACACCTTC
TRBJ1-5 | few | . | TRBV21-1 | CASSEPTGGAGNQPQHF | TGTGCCAGCAGCGAACCTACAGGGGGGGCGGGCAATCAGCCCCAGCATTTT
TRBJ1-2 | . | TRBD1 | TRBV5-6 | CASSPTGGYYGYTF | TGTGCCAGCTCCCCAACAGGGGGGTACTATGGCTACACCTTC
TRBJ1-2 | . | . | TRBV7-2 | CASRPSVDYGYTF | TGTGCCAGCAGGCCTTCGGTGGACTATGGCTACACCTTC
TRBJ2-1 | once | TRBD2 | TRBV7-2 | CASSLQAGGSSYNEQFF | TGTGCCAGCAGCTTACAAGCGGGAGGTAGCTCCTACAATGAGCAGTTCTTC
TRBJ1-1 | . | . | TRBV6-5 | CASTWGTTEAFF | TGTGCCAGCACTTGGGGCACCACTGAAGCTTTCTTT
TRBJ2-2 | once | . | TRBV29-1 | CSVSEGANTGELFF | TGCAGCGTTTCTGAGGGCGCGAACACCGGGGAGCTGTTTTTT
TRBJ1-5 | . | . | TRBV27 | CASSFRAGVQPQHF | TGTGCCAGCAGTTTTCGGGCAGGGGTACAGCCCCAGCATTTT
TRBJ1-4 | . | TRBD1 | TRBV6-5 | CASSTRGTGNEKLFF | TGTGCCAGCAGTACCCGGGGGACAGGGAATGAAAAACTGTTTTTT
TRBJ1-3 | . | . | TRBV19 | CASSIGTRVSGNTIYF | TGTGCCAGTAGTATCGGGACACGAGTCTCTGGAAACACCATATATTTT
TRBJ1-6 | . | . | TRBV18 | CASSRFQGRDSPLHF | TGTGCCAGCTCCCGTTTTCAGGGGCGCGATTCACCCCTCCACTTT
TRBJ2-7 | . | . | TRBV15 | CATSRERGNYEQYF | TGTGCCACCAGCAGAGAGAGGGGGAACTACGAGCAGTACTTC
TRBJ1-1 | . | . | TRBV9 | CASSNPGRGNTEAFF | TGTGCCAGCAGTAACCCTGGGAGAGGGAACACTGAAGCTTTCTTT
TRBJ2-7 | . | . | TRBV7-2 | CASSFYGATYEQYF | TGTGCCAGCAGCTTTTATGGGGCGACCTACGAGCAGTACTTC
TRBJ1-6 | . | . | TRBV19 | CASTGSENLPLHF | TGTGCCAGTACCGGGTCGGAAAATCTACCCCTCCACTTT
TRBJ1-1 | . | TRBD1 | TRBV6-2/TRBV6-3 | CASGLPGQEGAFF | TGTGCCAGCGGCCTTCCGGGACAGGAGGGAGCTTTCTTT